The source of this T cell receptor (beta chain) is a study of siplizumab effects on memory and regulatory T cells. General study findings and limits: Siplizumab significantly brought down the alloreactive sequences that trace back to unstimulated CD4+ memory cells.

Assay used: immunoSEQ multiplex PCR; TCRdb lists only in-frame clones, some missing. The table lists roughly 120,000 clones, around 90% of them singletons. In the case of this clone: The antigen is undetermined. One end of the junction does not line up with germline, which may come from a read error.

Input material: Tregs sorted from blood. The TCR originated in a human donor in good health.

CDR3 in amino acids: CASSEAGTGELFF. The DNA of the CDR3 is TGTGCCAGCAGCGAAGCAGGGACCGGGGAGCTGTTTTTT. The V call is TRBV2, the J call TRBJ2-2; D possibly corresponds to TRBD1 (5 bases). The CDR3 has 13 amino acids. Germline loops: CDR1 SNHLY, CDR2 FYNNEI. Full variable domain (outside the CDR3, taken from reference TRBV2 and TRBJ2-2): EPEVTQTPSHQVTQMGQEVILRCVPISNHLYFYWYRQILGQKVEFLVSFYNNEISEKSEIFDDQFSVERPDGSNFTLKIRSTKLEDSAMYFCASSEAGTGELFFGEGSRLTVL.